The clone carrying this T cell receptor beta chain was detected a few times. No antigen is known for it. In TCRdb, the reads were re-called with MiXCR into one record per CDR3 protein. The data contain roughly 500,000 distinct CDR3 sequences, about 33% of them singletons. The sample is drawn from a study of T cell repertoires in cytomegalovirus infection. About the study: Recently identified HLA-C-restricted and well-studied HLA-B-restricted CMV epitopes were used. Public TCR beta signatures marked donors with CMV infection and the matching HLA.

J was trimmed by 5 bases and V by 5 bases; bases with no gene match: 4. This CDR3 has 15 amino acids. The V gene's germline CDR1 is SGHVS and CDR2 FQNEAQ. Whole-study results and caveats: HLA-C-restricted CMV-specific TCR beta clonotypes prevailed in the ex vivo response.

This clonotype originated in a human donor in good health (CMV status not recorded). Some clones in this sample may be carry-over from other donors' samples. This rearrangement joins TRBV7-8 to TRBJ2-3; TRBD2 matches 13 bases. The sample here was cultured PBMCs, taken from culture after CMV antigen stimulation. The CDR3, as DNA: TGTGCCAGCAGCACTCGACTAGCGGGAGGAGATACGCAGTATTTT. Amino acid sequence: CASSTRLAGGDTQYF.